Listed here are 21 T cell receptor beta chains from one sample, sequenced in a study of identifying expanded T cells in peripheral blood. Clones were read by immunoSEQ multiplex PCR, and TCRdb kept only the in-frame ones, dropping some. The sample shows 83,000 or so clones, about 88% of them seen only once. The sequenced sample was blood. These receptors were obtained from a person between 18 and 70 years old in good health.

This chain links TRBV30 with TRBJ2-1, with 10 bases fitting TRBD2. Germline V gives CDR1 GTSNPN, CDR2 SVGIG (reference sequence). CDR3 length: 13 amino acids. V dropped 3 bases and J dropped 9; count of bases not matched to a gene: 5. CDR3 in DNA: TGTGCCTGGAGAAGCGGGAGGGCCGGTGAGCAGTTCTTC. This gives the protein CAWRSGRAGEQFF.

This clone came up once. The rearrangement links TRBV7-2 to TRBJ1-5; D not certain. Germline CDR1 is SGHTA and CDR2 is FQGNSA. The CDR3 is 13 residues long. With 3 bases removed from V and 5 bases from J, the gap between germline ends came to 8 bases. The CDR3 nucleotides read TGTGCCAGCAGCTTGCGCGGGGATCAGCCCCAGCATTTT. It translates to CASSLRGDQPQHF.

The rearrangement links TRBV19 to TRBJ2-3; 11 bases agree with TRBD2. With V trimmed by 6 bases and J by 3 bases, 8 bases remained unmatched. Germline V lookup: CDR1 LNHDA, CDR2 SQIVND (reference sequence). The CDR3 is 16 residues long. The CDR3 loop reads CASRPRGTSGTDTQYF. CDR3 nucleotide sequence: TGTGCCAGTAGACCACGGGGGACTAGCGGAACAGATACGCAGTATTTT. The full variable domain, with the rest looked up from reference TRBV19 and TRBJ2-3, is DGGITQSPKYLFRKEGQNVTLSCEQNLNHDAMYWYRQDPGQGLRLIYYSQIVNDFQKGDIAEGYSVSREKKESFPLTVTSAQKNPTAFYLCASRPRGTSGTDTQYFGPGTRLTVL.

This sequence joins TRBV4-3 and TRBJ2-1; D call uncertain. The CDR3 has 14 amino acids. The V and J ends lost 2 bases and 9 bases respectively, with 14 bases between them. Germline CDR1 LGHNA, CDR2 YSLEER. This CDR3 reads CASSQTRMSSEQFF. As DNA, the CDR3 is TGCGCCAGCAGCCAAACCCGAATGTCAAGTGAGCAGTTCTTC.

This chain connects TRBV27 to TRBJ2-3, with TRBD1 as a possible D gene (6 bases). The CDR3 consists of 16 residues. CDR1 MNHEY and CDR2 SMNVEV come from the germline V gene (reference sequence). Trimming removed 4 bases at V and 2 bases at J, with 16 bases between. CDR3 residues: CASSSAGATLTDTQYF. In DNA form, the CDR3 reads TGTGCCAGCAGTTCAGCAGGGGCCACCCTCACAGATACGCAGTATTTT.

The rearrangement joins TRBV18 to TRBJ1-2; possibly TRBD1 for D (5 bases). The CDR3 is made up of 12 amino acids. The V end was cut by 6 bases, the J end by 8 bases, with 13 bases between. Germline values: CDR1 KGHSH, CDR2 LQKENI. The CDR3 loop reads CASSLGTKGYTF. The CDR3 coding sequence is TGTGCCAGCTCCCTCGGGACGAAAGGCTACACCTTC.

The rearrangement uses TRBV28 and TRBJ2-7; tentatively, D is TRBD1 or TRBD2 (5 bases each). Germline CDR1 and CDR2: MDHEN and SYDVKM. The CDR3 is 13 amino acids. With 2 bases removed from V and 0 bases from J, the gap between germline ends came to 5 bases. CDR3 residues: CASSLGGSYEQYF. The CDR3 bases are TGTGCCAGCAGTTTAGGGGGCTCCTACGAGCAGTACTTC.

This chain uses TRBV7-6 with TRBJ2-7, with TRBD2 matching 8 bases. After removal of 2 bases from V and 4 bases from J, the junction contained 4 bases not matched to a gene. Germline loops: CDR1 SGHVS, CDR2 FNYEAQ. CDR3 size: 14 residues. CDR3 coding DNA: TGTGCCAGCAGCTTACTCTCTAGCGGGTACGAGCAGTACTTC. Protein: CASSLLSSGYEQYF.

This chain joins TRBV28 and TRBJ2-1; TRBD1 agrees at 7 bases. Germline trimming cut 8 bases from V and 2 bases from J; bases unmatched to any gene: 6. The CDR3 sequence is 14 residues long. Germline loops: CDR1 MDHEN, CDR2 SYDVKM. The CDR3: CASGNRGPYNEQFF. The CDR3 coding sequence is TGTGCCAGCGGCAACAGGGGTCCCTACAATGAGCAGTTCTTC.

This chain uses TRBV6-5 with TRBJ2-1; 9 bases agree with TRBD1. V lost 6 bases to trimming and J lost 0 bases; unmatched junction nucleotides: 3. The CDR3 totals 15 residues. CDR1 and CDR2 (germline): MNHEY, SVGAGI. The DNA of the CDR3 is TGTGCCAGCAGCGGACAGGGGAGCTCCTACAATGAGCAGTTCTTC. Encoded protein: CASSGQGSSYNEQFF.

This chain joins TRBV5-1 and TRBJ1-4; D is ambiguous. The CDR3 consists of 13 residues. Germline CDR1 and CDR2: SGHRS and YFSETQ. The V and J ends lost 3 bases and 8 bases respectively, with 11 bases between them. The DNA for the CDR3 is TGCGCCAGCAGCTGGTCCGAAACGGAAAAACTGTTTTTT. Protein: CASSWSETEKLFF.

This chain uses TRBV10-3 with TRBJ2-3; perhaps TRBD2 as D (5 bases). CDR1 is ENHRY and CDR2 is SYGVKD in the germline V gene. The CDR3 extends over 15 amino acids. Trimming took 4 bases from V and 0 from J, leaving 11 bases between them. The CDR3 region is CAISVSGLSTDTQYF. The CDR3 nucleotides are TGTGCCATCAGTGTAAGCGGTCTTAGCACAGATACGCAGTATTTT.

The chain carries TRBV28 and TRBJ1-5; 12 positions agree with TRBD1. Germline assignment: CDR1 MDHEN and CDR2 SYDVKM. The CDR3 contains 18 residues. After removal of 7 bases from V and 5 bases from J, the junction contained 15 bases not matched to a gene. The CDR3 DNA sequence: TGTGCCAGCACCCCATTGCTGGGGACAGGGGGCGCGGATCAGCCCCAGCATTTT. It encodes CASTPLLGTGGADQPQHF.

The chain links TRBV4-2 to TRBJ2-7; 9 bases agree with TRBD1. The length of the CDR3 is 16 residues. The junction had 7 bases not matched to a gene; V was cut back by 3 bases and J by 1 base. CDR1 and CDR2 from the germline V gene are LGHNA and YNFKEQ. CDR3 nucleotides: TGTGCCAGCAGCCAGGAAAGCGGGACAGGGTCCTACGAGCAGTACTTC. Its translation is CASSQESGTGSYEQYF.

CDR3 in DNA: TGTGCCAGCAACAAGGGGGCATGGGATCAGCCCCAGCATTTT. Its translation is CASNKGAWDQPQHF. This chain connects TRBV9 to TRBJ1-5; 7 bases map to TRBD1. Germline V gene lookup returns CDR1 SGDLS and CDR2 YYNGEE. CDR3 length: 14 residues. V lost 6 bases to trimming and J lost 5 bases; unmatched junction nucleotides: 8.

This sequence joins TRBV6-5 and TRBJ2-1; tentative D call: TRBD1 (6 bases). The CDR3 contains 15 residues. Germline V CDR1 and CDR2: MNHEY, SVGAGI. The germline V and J ends were trimmed by 2 bases and 8 bases, with 16 bases remaining between them. The chain's CDR3 is CASSYASGAVDEQFF. The CDR3 region has the DNA TGTGCCAGCAGTTACGCTTCAGGGGCGGTCGATGAGCAGTTCTTC.

This clone was counted a single time. DNA of the CDR3: TGTGCCACCAGCAGAGATTTAGGAGAGACCCAGTACTTC. It yields the protein CATSRDLGETQYF. This sequence joins TRBV15 and TRBJ2-5; D unresolved. Per the germline V gene, CDR1 is LNHNV and CDR2 is YYDKDF (reference sequence). V lost 0 bases to trimming and J lost 4 bases, with 6 bases between them. The CDR3 extends over 13 amino acids.

This chain joins TRBV5-4 and TRBJ1-6; D ambiguous. The germline CDR1 and CDR2 sequences are SGHNT and YYREEE (reference sequence). This CDR3 spans 13 amino acids. V lost 4 bases and J 7 bases, leaving 9 bases between the germline ends. CDR3 region: CASSGDPNSPLHF. CDR3 in DNA: TGTGCCAGCAGCGGAGACCCCAATTCACCCCTCCACTTT. The complete variable domain, with remaining parts taken from reference TRBV5-4 and TRBJ1-6, reads ETGVTQSPTHLIKTRGQQVTLRCSSQSGHNTVSWYQQALGQGPQFIFQYYREEENGRGNFPPRFSGLQFPNYSSELNVNALELDDSALYLCASSGDPNSPLHFGNGTRLTVT.

The chain is built from TRBV14 and TRBJ2-5; D is uncertain. The CDR3 runs to 15 residues. CDR1 and CDR2 (germline): SGHDN, FVKESK. The V gene lost 0 bases and the J gene lost 5 bases, with 13 bases spanning the gap. The chain's CDR3 is CASSQDKSRRETQYF. DNA of the CDR3: TGTGCCAGCAGCCAAGACAAATCACGAAGGGAGACCCAGTACTTC.

V usage is TRBV7-9 and J usage is TRBJ2-3; 9 positions match TRBD1. Germline trimming cut 6 bases from V and 4 bases from J; bases unmatched to any gene: 8. The CDR3 runs 15 residues. Germline assignment: CDR1 SEHNR and CDR2 FQNEAQ (reference sequence). The CDR3 is CASSPGTGLPDTQYF. The CDR3 coding sequence is TGTGCCAGCAGTCCCGGGACAGGGCTCCCAGATACGCAGTATTTT. The whole variable domain, filled in from reference TRBV7-9 and TRBJ2-3, reads DTGVSQNPRHKITKRGQNVTFRCDPISEHNRLYWYRQTLGQGPEFLTYFQNEAQLEKSRLLSDRFSAERPKGSFSTLEIQRTEQGDSAMYLCASSPGTGLPDTQYFGPGTRLTVL.

This rearrangement joins TRBV27 to TRBJ2-1; 12 positions match TRBD2. After removal of 6 bases from V and 8 bases from J, the junction contained 11 bases not matched to a gene. This CDR3 is built from 16 residues. Looked up from germline, CDR1 is MNHEY and CDR2 is SMNVEV (reference sequence). The chain's CDR3 is CASSRLAGGIKDEQFF. In DNA, the CDR3 is TGTGCCAGCAGCCGGCTAGCGGGGGGGATTAAGGATGAGCAGTTCTTC.